This T cell receptor (beta chain) stems from a study of blood T cell repertoires in COVID-19. Study-wide background: Samples of COVID-19 (acute and convalescent) were obtained from the United States, Italy and Spain. T cells, B-cell-depleted T cells, or PBMCs supplied cDNA or gDNA.

Authors' data handling: Nucleated cell counts were estimated from reference gene primer amplification. Data came from immunoSEQ multiplex PCR; TCRdb stores just in-frame clones and leaves some out. V and J calls plus clone size are reproduced from that table; the DNA served to infer D and trimming. The sample yields 65,000 to 80,000 clones, approximately 90% seen once. Trimming at V came to 1 base and at J to 1 base, leaving 1 base not matched to a gene. Per the germline V gene, CDR1 is LNHDA and CDR2 is SQIVND (reference sequence). This CDR3 spans 15 amino acids. The source material was peripheral blood. This clonotype originated in a man aged 45 to 65 with active COVID-19. The J gene is TRBJ2-3, the V gene TRBV19, with 8 nucleotides matching TRBD2. The CDR3 DNA reads TGTGCCAGTAGTATAGCGGGAGGGGGCACAGATACGCAGTATTTT. The encoded protein is CASSIAGGGTDTQYF.